The rows below give T cell receptor beta chains drawn from one sample of a study of long-term antiretroviral therapy in people with HIV. Profiling relied on immunoSEQ multiplex PCR, and the TCRdb table lists in-frame clones only, not all of them. The sample includes tens of thousands of clones, around 84% of them seen just once. This material consisted of unsorted PBMCs, taken 0.8 years after starting antiretroviral therapy. These receptors were taken from a woman aged 18 to 35 with HIV. CDR3s include the opening cysteine and the closing phenylalanine or tryptophan. A D gene is named only where the DNA matches it firmly. Clone size is given for some rows only: seen once, a few or many times, or a class if the clone is expanded.

j_gene	len	v_gene	d_gene	abundance	CDR3aa	CDR3nt
TRBJ2-1	14	TRBV19	TRBD2	NA	CASTPRELYNEQFF	TGTGCCAGTACCCCGCGGGAGCTCTACAATGAGCAGTTCTTC
TRBJ1-5	14	TRBV13	NA	few	CASSRRDSNQPQHF	TGTGCCAGCAGCAGACGGGACAGCAATCAGCCCCAGCATTTT
TRBJ2-7	13	TRBV11-2	NA	NA	CASSLAPTYEQYF	TGTGCCAGCAGCTTAGCGCCTACCTACGAGCAGTACTTC
TRBJ2-1	14	TRBV7-3	NA	once	CASSPTSSYNEQFF	TGTGCCAGCAGCCCGACTAGCTCCTACAATGAGCAGTTCTTC
TRBJ1-4	13	TRBV27	NA	NA	CASSPVAYEKLFF	TGTGCCAGCAGCCCCGTGGCATATGAAAAACTGTTTTTT
TRBJ2-7	15	TRBV5-4	NA	NA	CASSSWERVSYEQYF	TGTGCCAGCAGCTCCTGGGAGCGGGTCTCCTACGAGCAGTACTTC
TRBJ2-7	13	TRBV9	NA	NA	CASSRRGHHEQYF	TGTGCCAGCAGTCGGCGGGGGCACCACGAGCAGTACTTC
TRBJ1-2	15	TRBV7-3	TRBD1	NA	CASSLNRGDGNGYTF	TGTGCCAGCAGCCTCAACAGGGGGGACGGTAATGGCTACACCTTC
TRBJ2-3	14	TRBV7-2	NA	NA	CASSLLRSPDTQYF	TGTGCCAGCAGCTTATTGCGGAGCCCAGATACGCAGTATTTT
TRBJ2-6	15	TRBV5-6	NA	NA	CASSRSYRGANVLTF	TGTGCCAGCAGCCGCTCCTATCGTGGGGCCAACGTCCTGACTTTC
TRBJ2-7	14	TRBV5-1	NA	NA	CASSLKSYPYEQYF	TGCGCCAGCAGCCTCAAGTCCTACCCCTACGAGCAGTACTTC
TRBJ1-3	15	TRBV18	NA	NA	CASSPLDRPGNTIYF	TGTGCCAGCTCACCCCTCGACAGGCCTGGAAACACCATATATTTT
TRBJ1-2	15	TRBV5-1	NA	NA	CASSLETQQGGGYTF	TGCGCCAGCAGCTTGGAAACTCAGCAGGGAGGTGGCTACACCTTC
TRBJ1-2	15	TRBV27	TRBD1	NA	CASSHPGTGLYGYTF	TGTGCCAGCAGCCACCCCGGGACAGGGCTCTATGGCTACACCTTC
TRBJ1-5	17	TRBV28	TRBD1	NA	CASSLPGQGRVNQPQHF	TGTGCCAGCAGTCTACCGGGACAGGGTCGAGTCAATCAGCCCCAGCATTTT
TRBJ2-1	18	TRBV7-2	TRBD2	few	CASSLAFDLAGASNEQFF	TGTGCCAGCAGCTTAGCTTTTGACCTAGCGGGAGCTTCAAATGAGCAGTTCTTC
TRBJ2-1	17	TRBV6-1	TRBD2	NA	CASSERLADAPDNEQFF	TGTGCCAGCAGTGAACGACTAGCGGATGCCCCCGACAATGAGCAGTTCTTC
TRBJ2-5	15	TRBV5-1	TRBD1	NA	CASSQGQGAQETQYF	TGCGCCAGCAGCCAAGGACAGGGGGCCCAAGAGACCCAGTACTTC
TRBJ1-4	18	TRBV6-4	NA	NA	CASSDLPTSASTNEKLFF	TGTGCCAGCAGTGACCTCCCGACGTCGGCTTCAACTAATGAAAAACTGTTTTTT
TRBJ2-7	13	TRBV5-6	NA	NA	CASSSTGRYEQYF	TGTGCCAGCAGCTCCACGGGCAGATACGAGCAGTACTTC
TRBJ2-6	23	TRBV7-3	TRBD1	few	CASSLTSSFGTGMIPSGANVLTF	TGTGCCAGCAGCTTAACGTCTTCGTTTGGGACAGGCATGATTCCCTCTGGGGCCAACGTCCTGACTTTC
TRBJ2-2	14	TRBV10-1	NA	NA	CASSENILAGELFF	TGCGCCAGCAGTGAGAACATACTGGCCGGGGAGCTGTTTTTT
TRBJ2-3	13	TRBV7-3	NA	NA	CASSPRQADTQYF	TGTGCCAGCAGCCCTCGACAGGCCGATACGCAGTATTTT